The rows below give T cell receptor beta chains drawn from one sample of a study of blood T cells in healthy people across ages. Each CDR3 protein is one row after TCRdb ran MiXCR on the 5' RACE reads. The sample records some 1,500,000 distinct CDR3 sequences, approximately 43% being singletons. Input material: blood. The receptor set was obtained from a woman in her late teens or twenties in good health. CDR3s include the opening cysteine and the closing phenylalanine or tryptophan. D genes are given only for firm matches. Clone size is shown for a subset of rows, as once, few, many or a class of expanded clone.

v_gene,j_gene,abundance,d_gene,CDR3aa,CDR3nt
TRBV6-1,TRBJ1-6,-,-,CASGLTTPNNSPLHF,TGTGCCAGCGGGTTGACAACCCCTAATAATTCACCCCTCCACTTT
TRBV27,TRBJ1-4,-,TRBD1,CASRQGSSEKLFF,TGTGCCAGCCGACAGGGTAGCTCTGAAAAACTGTTTTTT
TRBV7-2,TRBJ1-1,-,-,CASSLGTIMNTEAFF,TGTGCCAGCAGCTTAGGGACAATAATGAACACTGAAGCTTTCTTT
TRBV12-3/TRBV12-4,TRBJ2-5,-,-,CASRDRYLETQYF,TGTGCCAGCAGGGACCGGTACTTAGAGACCCAGTACTTC
TRBV5-1,TRBJ2-7,-,TRBD2,CASRLSGGLYEQYF,TGCGCCAGCAGACTAAGCGGGGGACTTTACGAGCAGTACTTC
TRBV6-5,TRBJ1-1,-,-,CASSYSGRVALKAFF,TGTGCCAGCAGTTACTCGGGCAGGGTAGCTCTGAAGGCTTTCTTT
TRBV5-1,TRBJ2-3,-,TRBD1,CASSAPDRADTQYF,TGCGCCAGCAGCGCGCCGGACAGGGCTGATACGCAGTATTTT
TRBV12-3/TRBV12-4,TRBJ2-1,few,-,CASSRAQRRYNEQFF,TGTGCCAGCAGCCGGGCGCAGAGACGGTACAATGAGCAGTTCTTC
TRBV12-3/TRBV12-4,TRBJ2-5,-,TRBD2,CASSVWREGNEQYF,TGTGCCAGCAGTGTTTGGCGGGAGGGTAATGAGCAGTACTTC
TRBV12-3/TRBV12-4,TRBJ1-5,-,-,CASSLGVQGQPQHF,TGTGCCAGCAGTTTAGGTGTGCAGGGTCAGCCCCAGCATTTT